These T cell receptor beta chains were read from a single sample in a study of T cell responses to AZD1222 COVID-19 vaccine. The assay was immunoSEQ multiplex PCR, and TCRdb's table has in-frame clones only and misses some. The data hold roughly 150,000 clones, with about 91% observed a single time. The material was peripheral blood, obtained on day 0 of AZD1222 vaccination. The receptors were gathered from an adult in good health. CDR3s include the opening cysteine and the closing phenylalanine or tryptophan. Fields, in order: V gene, CDR3 length, J gene, D gene, clone size, CDR3 DNA, CDR3 protein. D genes are given only for firm matches. Clone size is given for some rows only: seen once, a few or many times, or a class if the clone is expanded.

v_call: TRBV27; cdr3_length: 15; j_call: TRBJ2-1; d_call: TRBD2; clone_size: .; cdr3_nt: TGTGCCAGCAGGCCCCAGGGGACTAGTCTCGGTGAGCAGTTCTTC; cdr3_aa: CASRPQGTSLGEQFF
v_call: TRBV25-1; cdr3_length: 17; j_call: TRBJ2-7; d_call: TRBD1; clone_size: .; cdr3_nt: TGTGCCAGCACCGAACCCCAACAGGGGACCGTCTTGGACGAGCAGTACTTC; cdr3_aa: CASTEPQQGTVLDEQYF
v_call: TRBV7-8; cdr3_length: 15; j_call: TRBJ2-2; d_call: .; clone_size: .; cdr3_nt: TGTGCCAGCAGCTTCCAACTACCGGGGTCCGGGGAGCTGTTTTTT; cdr3_aa: CASSFQLPGSGELFF
v_call: TRBV6-5; cdr3_length: 15; j_call: TRBJ2-3; d_call: TRBD2; clone_size: .; cdr3_nt: TGTGCCAGCAGGAGGGGACTAGCAATCACAGATACGCAGTATTTT; cdr3_aa: CASRRGLAITDTQYF
v_call: TRBV5-5; cdr3_length: 14; j_call: TRBJ2-7; d_call: .; clone_size: .; cdr3_nt: TGTGCCAGCTCGCGTCTAGCGAGTCCCCACGAGCAGTACTTC; cdr3_aa: CASSRLASPHEQYF
v_call: TRBV5-8; cdr3_length: 16; j_call: TRBJ2-7; d_call: .; clone_size: few; cdr3_nt: TGTGCCAGCAGCTTGGCCGGATGGCAGGGAGGTATGAAGCAGTACTTC; cdr3_aa: CASSLAGWQGGMKQYF
v_call: TRBV24-1; cdr3_length: 15; j_call: TRBJ2-7; d_call: TRBD2; clone_size: .; cdr3_nt: TGTGCCACCAGTGACCCTGGGACTAGCGGGAACGAGCAGTACTTC; cdr3_aa: CATSDPGTSGNEQYF
v_call: TRBV21-1; cdr3_length: 12; j_call: TRBJ2-3; d_call: .; clone_size: .; cdr3_nt: TGTGCCAGCAGCCACCCCGTGGATACGCAGTATTTT; cdr3_aa: CASSHPVDTQYF
v_call: TRBV29-1; cdr3_length: 18; j_call: TRBJ1-1; d_call: TRBD1; clone_size: once; cdr3_nt: TGCAGCGCCCTGCCGGACAGGGGATGGTTTGGGACAGCCACTGAAGCTTTCTTT; cdr3_aa: CSALPDRGWFGTATEAFF
v_call: TRBV4-2; cdr3_length: 16; j_call: TRBJ1-1; d_call: .; clone_size: .; cdr3_nt: TGTGCCAGCAGCCAAGCTTTCGGATCGGTTCACACTGAAGCTTTCTTT; cdr3_aa: CASSQAFGSVHTEAFF
v_call: TRBV10-2; cdr3_length: 14; j_call: TRBJ2-1; d_call: TRBD2; clone_size: .; cdr3_nt: TGCGCCAATATTCCGGGACTACCCTACAATGAGCAGTTCTTC; cdr3_aa: CANIPGLPYNEQFF
v_call: TRBV28; cdr3_length: 13; j_call: TRBJ2-2; d_call: .; clone_size: .; cdr3_nt: TGTGCCAGCAGTTTTCTGTTTGGCGGGGAGCTGTTTTTT; cdr3_aa: CASSFLFGGELFF
v_call: TRBV7-3; cdr3_length: 13; j_call: TRBJ2-7; d_call: .; clone_size: .; cdr3_nt: TGTGCCATCCCCTTACGACGGGGTTCCGAGCAGTACTTC; cdr3_aa: CAIPLRRGSEQYF
v_call: TRBV6-5; cdr3_length: 11; j_call: TRBJ1-2; d_call: .; clone_size: .; cdr3_nt: TGTGCCAGCAGGACGGTTTATGGCTACACCTTC; cdr3_aa: CASRTVYGYTF
v_call: TRBV30; cdr3_length: 13; j_call: TRBJ1-2; d_call: .; clone_size: .; cdr3_nt: TGTGCCTGGAGTGTACTCTGGGGGTATGGCTACACCTTC; cdr3_aa: CAWSVLWGYGYTF
v_call: TRBV28; cdr3_length: 16; j_call: TRBJ2-1; d_call: .; clone_size: .; cdr3_nt: TGTGCCAGCAGTTTAATTGGGGCAGGGGTTAGCAATGAGCAGTTCTTC; cdr3_aa: CASSLIGAGVSNEQFF
v_call: TRBV7-9; cdr3_length: 17; j_call: TRBJ1-4; d_call: .; clone_size: .; cdr3_nt: TGTGCCAGCAGCTTAGTATACAGCACTGAGGTGAGTGAAAAACTGTTTTTT; cdr3_aa: CASSLVYSTEVSEKLFF
v_call: TRBV6-5; cdr3_length: 15; j_call: TRBJ2-7; d_call: .; clone_size: .; cdr3_nt: TGTGCCAGCAGGACCGGGGACTCCAAGGGGTACGAGCAGTACTTC; cdr3_aa: CASRTGDSKGYEQYF